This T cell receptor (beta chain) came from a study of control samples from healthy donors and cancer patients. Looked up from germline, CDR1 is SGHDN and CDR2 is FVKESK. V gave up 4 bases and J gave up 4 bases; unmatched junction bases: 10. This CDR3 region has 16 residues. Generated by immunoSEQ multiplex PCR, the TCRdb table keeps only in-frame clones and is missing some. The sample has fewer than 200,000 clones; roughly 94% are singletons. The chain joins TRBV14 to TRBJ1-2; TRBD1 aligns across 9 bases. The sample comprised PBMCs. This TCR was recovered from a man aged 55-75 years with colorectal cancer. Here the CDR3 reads CASSPLLTGGSYGYTF. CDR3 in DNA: TGTGCCAGCAGCCCCCTCCTAACAGGGGGCTCCTATGGCTACACCTTC.